The clone carrying this T cell receptor (beta chain) was detected only a few times. Its antigen is undetermined. This sample is drawn from a study of response to subunit inactivated influenza vaccine. Findings and limits, study-wide: Each seasonal influenza vaccination recruits few new T cells, the authors suggested.

V was trimmed by 0 bases and J by 5 bases, leaving 12 bases between them. Germline-derived CDR1 and CDR2 are SGHDT and YYEEEE. The CDR3 totals 14 residues. A single record per CDR3 protein comes from TCRdb applying MiXCR to the RT-PCR reads. The table includes 500,000 or so distinct CDR3 sequences, around 9.9% detected once. The receptor comes from a man aged 50-60 years who received an inactivated influenza vaccine. Source: PBMCs from blood, taken 45 days after vaccination. The chain carries TRBV5-6 and TRBJ2-7; D is undetermined. CDR3: CASSLATGSDEQYF. The DNA for the CDR3 is TGTGCCAGCAGCTTGGCGACGGGTTCAGACGAGCAGTACTTC.